Detailed here is one TCR beta chain. The antigen remains unidentified. Primers included in the PCR were 60 Vbeta and 13 Jbeta primers. Sequencing was performed with immunoSEQ multiplex PCR; in TCRdb, only in-frame clones are kept and a portion is missing. The sample holds approximately 150,000 clones; around 77% are singletons and the top ten take 1.5% to 1.8%. Trimming took 1 base from V and 5 from J, leaving 14 bases between them. The CDR3 loop spans 15 amino acids. The germline V gene has CDR1 PRHDT and CDR2 FYEKMQ (reference sequence). This entry comes from a study of cytomegalovirus exposure and HLA in healthy donors. General study points: When analyzed later, the rates of TCR association showed variation by HLA locus, with DRB1 the most and HLA-C the fewest.

The chain combines TRBV13 with TRBJ2-5; D may be TRBD2 (6 bases). This receptor was taken from a man aged 40-49 years in good health and CMV-seronegative. Sequenced: PBMCs. This CDR3 reads CASSLVSGERETQYF. CDR3 coding DNA: TGTGCCAGCAGCTTAGTGTCGGGAGAGAGGGAGACCCAGTACTTC.